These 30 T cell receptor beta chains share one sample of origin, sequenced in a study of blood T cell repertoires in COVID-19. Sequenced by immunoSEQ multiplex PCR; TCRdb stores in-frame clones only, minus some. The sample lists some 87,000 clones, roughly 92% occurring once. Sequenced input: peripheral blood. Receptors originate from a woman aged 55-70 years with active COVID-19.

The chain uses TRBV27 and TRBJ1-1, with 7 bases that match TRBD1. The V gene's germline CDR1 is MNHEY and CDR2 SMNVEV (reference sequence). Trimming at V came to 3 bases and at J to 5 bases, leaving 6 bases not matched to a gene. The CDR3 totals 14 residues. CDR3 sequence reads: CASSFSAGGTEAFF. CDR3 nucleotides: TGTGCCAGCAGTTTCTCCGCAGGGGGAACTGAAGCTTTCTTT.

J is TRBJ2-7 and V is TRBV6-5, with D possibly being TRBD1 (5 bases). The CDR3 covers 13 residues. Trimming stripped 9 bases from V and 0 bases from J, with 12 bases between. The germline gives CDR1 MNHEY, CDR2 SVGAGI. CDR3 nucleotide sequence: TGTGCCAGTAAGGACACGCTCTCCTACGAGCAGTACTTC. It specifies CASKDTLSYEQYF.

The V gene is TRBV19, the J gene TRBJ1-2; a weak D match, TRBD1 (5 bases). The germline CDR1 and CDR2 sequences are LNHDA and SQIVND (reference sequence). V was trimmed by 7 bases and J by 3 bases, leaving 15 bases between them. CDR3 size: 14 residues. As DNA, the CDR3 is TGTGCCAGTAAGGGAAGGGGCGCGTACTATGGCTACACCTTC. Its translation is CASKGRGAYYGYTF.

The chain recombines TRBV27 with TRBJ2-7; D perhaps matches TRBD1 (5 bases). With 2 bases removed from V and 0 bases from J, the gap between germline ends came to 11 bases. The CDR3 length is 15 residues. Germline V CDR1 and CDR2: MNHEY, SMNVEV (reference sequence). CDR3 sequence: CASSLVGRDSYEQYF. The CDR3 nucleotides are TGTGCCAGCAGTTTAGTCGGCAGGGACTCCTACGAGCAGTACTTC.

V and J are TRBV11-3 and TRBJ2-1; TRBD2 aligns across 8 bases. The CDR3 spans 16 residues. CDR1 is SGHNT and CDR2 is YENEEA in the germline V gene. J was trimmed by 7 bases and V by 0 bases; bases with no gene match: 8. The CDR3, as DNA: TGTGCCAGCAGCTTAGAGGGACGGGAGGGCAGGAATGAGCAGTTCTTC. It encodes CASSLEGREGRNEQFF.

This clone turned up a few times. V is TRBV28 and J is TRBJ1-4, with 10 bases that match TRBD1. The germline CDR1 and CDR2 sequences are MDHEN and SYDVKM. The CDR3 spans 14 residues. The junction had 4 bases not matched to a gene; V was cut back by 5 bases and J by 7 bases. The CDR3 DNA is TGTGCCAGCAGTCCCGGGACAGGGGTTGAAAAACTGTTTTTT. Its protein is CASSPGTGVEKLFF.

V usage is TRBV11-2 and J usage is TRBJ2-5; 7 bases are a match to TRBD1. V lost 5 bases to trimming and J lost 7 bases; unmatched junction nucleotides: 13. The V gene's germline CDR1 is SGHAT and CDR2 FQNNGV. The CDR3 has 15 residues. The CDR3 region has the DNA TGTGCCAGCAGCACCTTAGGGGGCTCCCCAGGGACCCAGTACTTC. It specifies CASSTLGGSPGTQYF.

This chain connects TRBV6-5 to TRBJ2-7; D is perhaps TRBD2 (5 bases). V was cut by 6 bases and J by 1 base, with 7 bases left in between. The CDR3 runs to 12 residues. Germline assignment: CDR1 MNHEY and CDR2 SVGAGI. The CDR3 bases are TGTGCCAGCAGCGGGAATTCCTACGAGCAGTACTTC. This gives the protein CASSGNSYEQYF.

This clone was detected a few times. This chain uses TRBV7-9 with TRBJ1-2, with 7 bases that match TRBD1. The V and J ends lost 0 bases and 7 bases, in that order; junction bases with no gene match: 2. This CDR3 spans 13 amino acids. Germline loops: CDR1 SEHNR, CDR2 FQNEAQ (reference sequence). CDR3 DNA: TGTGCCAGCAGCTTAGCGACAGGGTCTGGCTACACCTTC. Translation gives CASSLATGSGYTF.

The CDR3 nucleotides are TGTGCCAGCAGTTCCGGGACTAGCGGGAAAAGGGCCCAGTACTTC. Translating it yields CASSSGTSGKRAQYF. The chain couples TRBV7-9 to TRBJ2-5, with TRBD2 matching over 13 bases. The CDR3 runs 15 residues. J gave up 9 bases and V 6 bases, and 10 bases lay outside the gene matches. The V gene's germline CDR1 is SEHNR and CDR2 FQNEAQ (reference sequence).

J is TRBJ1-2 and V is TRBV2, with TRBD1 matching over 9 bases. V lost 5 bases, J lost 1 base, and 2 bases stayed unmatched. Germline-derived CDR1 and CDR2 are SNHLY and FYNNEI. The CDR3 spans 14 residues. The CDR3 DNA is TGTGCCAGCAGTTGGGACAGGGATAACTATGGCTACACCTTC. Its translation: CASSWDRDNYGYTF.

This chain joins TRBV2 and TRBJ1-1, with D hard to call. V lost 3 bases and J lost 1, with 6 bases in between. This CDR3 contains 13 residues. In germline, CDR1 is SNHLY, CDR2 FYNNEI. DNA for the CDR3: TGTGCCAGCAGTGACTACAGGAACACTGAAGCTTTCTTT. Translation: CASSDYRNTEAFF.

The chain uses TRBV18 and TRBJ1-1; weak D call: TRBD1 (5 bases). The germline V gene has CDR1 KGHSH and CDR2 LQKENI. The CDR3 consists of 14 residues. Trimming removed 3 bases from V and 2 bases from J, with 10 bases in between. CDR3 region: CASSPQGINTEAFF. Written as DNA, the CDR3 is TGTGCCAGCTCACCCCAGGGAATAAACACTGAAGCTTTCTTT.

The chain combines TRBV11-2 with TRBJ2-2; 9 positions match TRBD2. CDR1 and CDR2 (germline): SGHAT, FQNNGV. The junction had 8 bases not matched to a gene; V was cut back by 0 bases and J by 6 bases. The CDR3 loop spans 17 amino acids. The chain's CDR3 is CASSLDRRGGQAGELFF. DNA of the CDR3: TGTGCCAGCAGCTTAGATCGGCGGGGGGGCCAAGCCGGGGAGCTGTTTTTT.

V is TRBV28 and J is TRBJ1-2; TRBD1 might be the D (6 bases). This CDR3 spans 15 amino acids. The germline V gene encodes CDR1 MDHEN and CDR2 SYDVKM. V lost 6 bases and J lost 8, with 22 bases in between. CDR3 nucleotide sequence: TGTGCCAGCAGCACAGCGGGACATTGGGTTAAAGGCTACACCTTC. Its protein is CASSTAGHWVKGYTF.

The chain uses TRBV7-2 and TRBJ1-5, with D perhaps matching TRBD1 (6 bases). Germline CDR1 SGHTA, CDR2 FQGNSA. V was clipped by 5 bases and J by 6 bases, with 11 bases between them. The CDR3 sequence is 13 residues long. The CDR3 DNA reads TGTGCCAGCAGCGTAGAACAGGGTCAGCCCCAGCATTTT. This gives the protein CASSVEQGQPQHF.

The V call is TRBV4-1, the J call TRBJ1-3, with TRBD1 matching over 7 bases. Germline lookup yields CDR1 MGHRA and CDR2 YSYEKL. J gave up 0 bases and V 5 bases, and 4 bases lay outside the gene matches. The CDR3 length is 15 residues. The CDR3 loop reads CASSSRTGSGNTIYF. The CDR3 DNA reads TGCGCCAGCAGCTCCCGGACAGGCTCTGGAAACACCATATATTTT.

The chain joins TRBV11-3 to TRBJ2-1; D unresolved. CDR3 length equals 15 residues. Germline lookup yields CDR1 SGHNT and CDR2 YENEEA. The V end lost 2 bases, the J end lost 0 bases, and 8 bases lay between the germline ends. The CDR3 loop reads CASSLSSSSYNEQFF. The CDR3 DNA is TGTGCCAGCAGCTTATCTAGTAGCTCCTACAATGAGCAGTTCTTC.

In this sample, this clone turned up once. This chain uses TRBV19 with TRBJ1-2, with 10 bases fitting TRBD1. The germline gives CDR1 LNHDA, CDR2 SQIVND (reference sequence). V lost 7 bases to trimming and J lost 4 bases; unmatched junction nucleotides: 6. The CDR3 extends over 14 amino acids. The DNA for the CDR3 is TGTGCCAGTACCGAAGGGGACAGGGGCTATGGCTACACCTTC. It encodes CASTEGDRGYGYTF.

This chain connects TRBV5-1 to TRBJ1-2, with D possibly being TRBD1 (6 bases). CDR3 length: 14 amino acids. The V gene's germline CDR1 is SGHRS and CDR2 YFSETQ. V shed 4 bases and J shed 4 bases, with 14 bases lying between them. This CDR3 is CASSLTGGRYGYTF. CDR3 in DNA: TGCGCCAGCAGCCTCACGGGGGGCCGCTATGGCTACACCTTC.

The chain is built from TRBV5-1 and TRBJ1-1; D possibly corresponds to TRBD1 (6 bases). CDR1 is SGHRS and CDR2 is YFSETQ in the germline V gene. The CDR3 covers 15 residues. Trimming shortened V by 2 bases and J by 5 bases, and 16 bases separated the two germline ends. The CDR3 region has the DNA TGCGCCAGCAGCTTTTGGACAGATCAAGGGACTGAAGCTTTCTTT. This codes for CASSFWTDQGTEAFF.

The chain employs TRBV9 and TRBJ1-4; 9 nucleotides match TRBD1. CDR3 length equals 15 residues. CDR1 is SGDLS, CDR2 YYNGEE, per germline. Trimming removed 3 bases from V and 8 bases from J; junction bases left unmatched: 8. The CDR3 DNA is TGTGCCAGCAGCGCACTCGGACAGGGGCAGGAAAAACTGTTTTTT. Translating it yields CASSALGQGQEKLFF.

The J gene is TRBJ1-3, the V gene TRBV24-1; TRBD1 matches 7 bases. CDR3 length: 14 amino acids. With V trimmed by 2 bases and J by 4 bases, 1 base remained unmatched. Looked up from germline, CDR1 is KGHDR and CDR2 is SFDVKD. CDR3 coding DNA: TGTGCCACCAGTGATTCGGGACAGGGAAACACCATATATTTT. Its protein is CATSDSGQGNTIYF.

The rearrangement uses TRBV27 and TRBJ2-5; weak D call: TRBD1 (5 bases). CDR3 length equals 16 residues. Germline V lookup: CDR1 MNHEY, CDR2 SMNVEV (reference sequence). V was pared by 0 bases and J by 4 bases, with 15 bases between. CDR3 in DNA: TGTGCCAGCAGTTTATCGTCGATGGGGCAGGGAGAGACCCAGTACTTC. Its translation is CASSLSSMGQGETQYF.

The CDR3 loop reads CASSSGQVGDTEAFF. The CDR3 DNA reads as TGTGCCAGCAGTTCTGGACAGGTTGGTGACACTGAAGCTTTCTTT. This rearrangement joins TRBV6-2 or TRBV6-3 to TRBJ1-1; 7 bases map to TRBD1. Per the germline V gene, CDR1 is MNHEY and CDR2 is SVGEGT. Trimming cost V 4 bases and J 3 bases; bases outside gene matches: 8. CDR3 length equals 15 residues.

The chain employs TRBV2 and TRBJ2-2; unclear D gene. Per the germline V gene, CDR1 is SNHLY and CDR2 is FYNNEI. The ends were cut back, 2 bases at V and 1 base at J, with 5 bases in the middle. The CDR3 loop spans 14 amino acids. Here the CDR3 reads CASSESRNTGELFF. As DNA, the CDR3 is TGTGCCAGCAGTGAATCGAGGAACACCGGGGAGCTGTTTTTT.

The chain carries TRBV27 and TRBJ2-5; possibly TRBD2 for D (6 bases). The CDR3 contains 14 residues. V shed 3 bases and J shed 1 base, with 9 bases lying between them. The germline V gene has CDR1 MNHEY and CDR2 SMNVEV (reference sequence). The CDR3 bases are TGTGCCAGCAGTTTGATCGGGGGCCAAGAGACCCAGTACTTC. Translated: CASSLIGGQETQYF.

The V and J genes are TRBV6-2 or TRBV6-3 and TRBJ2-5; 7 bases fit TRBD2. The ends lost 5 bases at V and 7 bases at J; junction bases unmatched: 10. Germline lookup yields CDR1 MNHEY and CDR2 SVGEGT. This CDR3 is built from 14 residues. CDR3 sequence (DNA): TGTGCCAGCAGTACCGGGACTACGAGGTCGACCCAGTACTTC. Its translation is CASSTGTTRSTQYF.

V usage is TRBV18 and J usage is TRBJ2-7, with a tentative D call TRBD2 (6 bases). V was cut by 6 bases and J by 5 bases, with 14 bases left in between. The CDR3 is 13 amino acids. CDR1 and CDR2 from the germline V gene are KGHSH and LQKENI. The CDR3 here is CASSPGGLDEQYF. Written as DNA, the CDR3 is TGTGCCAGCTCGCCCGGGGGTCTTGACGAGCAGTACTTC.

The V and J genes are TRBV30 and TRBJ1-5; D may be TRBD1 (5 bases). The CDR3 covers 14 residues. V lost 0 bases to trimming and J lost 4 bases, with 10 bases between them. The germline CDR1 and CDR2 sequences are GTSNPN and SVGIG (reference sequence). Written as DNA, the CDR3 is TGTGCCTGGAGTGTAGGTCGGGGGAATCAGCCCCAGCATTTT. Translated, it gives CAWSVGRGNQPQHF.